The 27 T cell receptor beta chains presented below share a single source sample, sequenced in a study of blood T cell repertoires in COVID-19. TCRdb keeps only in-frame clones here, not all; method: immunoSEQ multiplex PCR. Of 65,000 to 90,000 clones in the sample, 75% to 95% were seen once. The sample taken for sequencing was peripheral blood. The receptors come from a human donor in a cohort sampled during active COVID-19.

The CDR3 DNA sequence: TGTGCCAGCAGCCCAAACCCCGGACAGGGCGAATCACCCCTCCACTTT. It is translated as CASSPNPGQGESPLHF. This sequence joins TRBV5-4 and TRBJ1-6; 8 bases are a match to TRBD1. The CDR3 is made up of 16 amino acids. V trimming: 4 bases; J trimming: 10 bases; junction bases outside the gene matches: 13. The germline V gene has CDR1 SGHNT and CDR2 YYREEE (reference sequence).

The chain has TRBV12-3 or TRBV12-4 and TRBJ1-2; a possible D gene is TRBD1 (5 bases). Trimming stripped 3 bases from V and 7 bases from J, with 12 bases between. This CDR3 has 13 residues. In nucleotides, the CDR3 is TGTGCCAGCAGTTTGGGGGAGGCCCGTGGCTACACCTTC. It yields the protein CASSLGEARGYTF.

Comments on this clone: One junction end disagrees with the germline gene, perhaps due to a read error. This CDR3 is CASSTPQAGGPDF. The CDR3, as DNA: TGTGCCAGCAGCACCCCCCAGGCAGGGGGCCCTGACTTC. The chain links TRBV12-3 or TRBV12-4 to TRBJ2-4; 8 positions agree with TRBD1. The CDR3 extends over 13 amino acids.

Turning to this clone: The sample has other DNA sequences that encode this CDR3 too. This chain uses TRBV6-1 with TRBJ2-5, with D perhaps TRBD1 (5 bases). The germline V gene encodes CDR1 MNHNS and CDR2 SASEGT. The CDR3 totals 13 residues. Trimming left V 1 base short and J 4 bases short, with 7 bases between. The CDR3 coding sequence is TGTGCCAGCAGTGAAGTTAGGGGAGAGACCCAGTACTTC. It specifies CASSEVRGETQYF.

V is TRBV19 and J is TRBJ2-3, with TRBD1 matching over 7 bases. Germline loops: CDR1 LNHDA, CDR2 SQIVND (reference sequence). The CDR3 is made up of 15 amino acids. V gave up 4 bases and J gave up 2 bases; unmatched junction bases: 6. CDR3 residues: CASSTGTAYTDTQYF. The CDR3 DNA reads as TGTGCCAGTAGTACCGGGACAGCCTACACAGATACGCAGTATTTT.

The V and J genes are TRBV20-1 and TRBJ2-3, with 9 bases identical to TRBD2. This CDR3 has 16 amino acids. With 3 bases clipped from V and 0 bases from J, the junction kept 7 bases outside the gene matches. Germline-derived CDR1 and CDR2 are DFQATT and SNEGSKA (reference sequence). CDR3 nucleotide sequence: TGCAGTGCTAGTGGGACTAGCTCGACTAGCACAGATACGCAGTATTTT. Its protein product is CSASGTSSTSTDTQYF.

V is TRBV19 and J is TRBJ1-1; D is uncertain. CDR1 and CDR2 from the germline V gene are LNHDA and SQIVND (reference sequence). Deletions cut 5 bases from V and 0 bases from J, with 7 bases between. The CDR3 runs 13 residues. CDR3 in amino acids: CASSLKLNTEAFF. In DNA form, the CDR3 reads TGTGCCAGTAGTCTAAAGCTGAACACTGAAGCTTTCTTT.

This chain links TRBV5-1 with TRBJ2-7; 7 bases are shared with TRBD1. The CDR3 covers 17 residues. Germline V gives CDR1 SGHRS, CDR2 YFSETQ. The junction had 13 bases not matched to a gene; V was cut back by 3 bases and J by 1 base. The CDR3 loop is CASSSRGTASTSYEQYF. DNA of the CDR3: TGCGCCAGCAGCTCTCGAGGGACAGCCTCCACTTCCTACGAGCAGTACTTC.

V is TRBV6-1 and J is TRBJ1-5; TRBD1 matches at 10 bases. CDR1 and CDR2 from the germline V gene are MNHNS and SASEGT. After removal of 4 bases from V and 3 bases from J, the junction contained 6 bases not matched to a gene. The CDR3 runs to 16 residues. CDR3 amino acids: CASSGRTGGNNQPQHF. CDR3 sequence (DNA): TGTGCCAGCAGTGGAAGGACAGGGGGGAACAATCAGCCCCAGCATTTT.

V usage is TRBV7-8 and J usage is TRBJ2-2; possibly TRBD2 for D (5 bases). The CDR3 covers 17 residues. Trimming took 5 bases from V and 5 from J, leaving 21 bases between them. Germline CDR1 reads SGHVS; CDR2 reads FQNEAQ. CDR3 loop: CASSKLPRGIGTGELFF. In nucleotides, the CDR3 is TGTGCCAGCAGCAAACTCCCACGGGGAATCGGGACCGGGGAGCTGTTTTTT.

The chain recombines TRBV11-2 with TRBJ2-3; 10 bases align to TRBD2. CDR1 is SGHAT and CDR2 is FQNNGV in the germline V gene. The CDR3 is 16 amino acids. Germline trimming cut 0 bases from V and 4 bases from J; bases unmatched to any gene: 4. CDR3: CASSLDLAGASDTQYF. Here the CDR3 DNA reads TGTGCCAGCAGCTTAGATCTAGCGGGGGCATCAGATACGCAGTATTTT. The variable domain in full, with the rest retrieved from reference TRBV11-2 and TRBJ2-3, is EAGVAQSPRYKIIEKRQSVAFWCNPISGHATLYWYQQILGQGPKLLIQFQNNGVVDDSQLPKDRFSAERLKGVDSTLKIQPAKLEDSAVYLCASSLDLAGASDTQYFGPGTRLTVL.

The chain links TRBV7-6 to TRBJ2-1; D remains unclear. From germline, CDR1 is SGHVS and CDR2 FNYEAQ. The CDR3 totals 13 residues. Between the trimmed V and J ends, which lost 5 bases and 9 bases, there was a span of 14 bases. This CDR3 is CASSPTVHGEQFF. CDR3 nucleotide sequence: TGTGCCAGCAGCCCGACTGTTCACGGTGAGCAGTTCTTC.

The rearrangement joins TRBV10-3 to TRBJ2-7; possible D gene TRBD2, 5 bases. The germline CDR1 and CDR2 sequences are ENHRY and SYGVKD. The V end lost 3 bases, the J end lost 8 bases, and 17 bases lay between the germline ends. There are 14 residues in the CDR3. The CDR3 region has the DNA TGTGCCATCAGTGACCCTCGGACTGCGCGACAGCAGTACTTC. Translating gives CAISDPRTARQQYF.

Only one count was recorded for this clone. CDR3 bases: TGTGCCAGCAGCTTAGCGCGGGGGGGCTACTACAATGAGCAGTTCTTC. Translated, it gives CASSLARGGYYNEQFF. The chain employs TRBV5-8 and TRBJ2-1; TRBD2 matches at 9 bases. Trimming took 2 bases from V and 3 from J; bases not matched to a gene: 6. Germline loops: CDR1 SGHTS, CDR2 YDEGEE. CDR3 length: 16 residues.

This chain links TRBV10-1 with TRBJ2-1, with 11 bases lining up with TRBD1. CDR3 length equals 19 residues. Trimming cost V 9 bases and J 0 bases; bases outside gene matches: 16. Germline V gene sequence: CDR1 WNHNN, CDR2 SYGVQD (reference sequence). CDR3: CARRTRTGGGWSSYNEQFF. The CDR3 DNA reads TGCGCCAGAAGGACAAGGACAGGGGGCGGGTGGAGCTCCTACAATGAGCAGTTCTTC.

This rearrangement joins TRBV7-8 to TRBJ2-2; TRBD1 aligns across 7 bases. Losses at the gene ends were 3 bases for V and 2 bases for J; bases not matched to a gene: 21. Germline V CDR1 and CDR2: SGHVS, FQNEAQ. The CDR3 extends over 21 amino acids. The CDR3 loop is CASSFLGPGQRRLTNTGELFF. CDR3 DNA: TGTGCCAGCAGCTTCTTGGGTCCGGGACAGCGCCGTCTCACCAACACCGGGGAGCTGTTTTTT.

This clone was detected only a few times. This chain uses TRBV7-8 with TRBJ2-1; 13 nucleotides agree with TRBD2. J gave up 3 bases and V 11 bases, and 19 bases lay outside the gene matches. CDR1 and CDR2 from the germline V gene are SGHVS and FQNEAQ. The CDR3 consists of 19 residues. The CDR3 sequence is CAVAIPLAGGSRLYNEQFF. The CDR3 nucleotides are TGTGCCGTGGCAATCCCACTAGCGGGGGGGTCACGCCTCTACAATGAGCAGTTCTTC.

This clone was found once. The J gene is TRBJ2-3, the V gene TRBV5-1; weak D call: TRBD2 (5 bases). V was shortened by 4 bases and J by 2 bases, with 17 bases between the two germline ends. CDR1 SGHRS and CDR2 YFSETQ come from the germline V gene. The CDR3 is made up of 16 amino acids. As DNA, the CDR3 is TGCGCCAGCAGCCCTGGAGCGGCAGCCAACACAGATACGCAGTATTTT. Its translation is CASSPGAAANTDTQYF.

The J gene is TRBJ1-1, the V gene TRBV18; D is undetermined. Trimming cost V 1 base and J 6 bases, with 18 bases left between them. The CDR3 is 16 amino acids. From germline, CDR1 is KGHSH and CDR2 LQKENI. The CDR3 reads CASSPLLVGVGAEAFF. In nucleotides, the CDR3 is TGTGCCAGCTCACCACTCTTAGTCGGGGTAGGAGCTGAAGCTTTCTTT.

The chain carries TRBV3-1 (or the pseudogene TRBV3-2) and TRBJ1-6; the match to TRBD1 covers 8 bases. This CDR3 is built from 14 residues. Germline CDR1 LGHDT, CDR2 YNNKEL (reference sequence). V dropped 5 bases and J dropped 10; count of bases not matched to a gene: 7. The CDR3 DNA reads TGTGCCAGCAGCTTTGGACAGGGTTCCTCACCCCTCCACTTT. It codes for CASSFGQGSSPLHF.

In its sample, this clone was seen a few times. The J gene is TRBJ2-2, the V gene TRBV5-4, with a tentative D call TRBD2 (6 bases). Trimming cost V 4 bases and J 1 base, with 14 bases left between them. The CDR3 has 16 residues. Germline CDR1 and CDR2: SGHNT and YYREEE (reference sequence). This chain's CDR3 is CASSRGAHMNTGELFF. CDR3 nucleotides: TGTGCCAGCAGCCGCGGGGCTCATATGAACACCGGGGAGCTGTTTTTT.

The V and J genes are TRBV4-3 and TRBJ2-3; D is possibly TRBD2 (6 bases). Trimming left V 3 bases short and J 0 bases short, with 13 bases between. The CDR3 totals 16 residues. Germline values: CDR1 LGHNA, CDR2 YSLEER. The CDR3 reads CASSHPPGESTDTQYF. Here the CDR3 DNA reads TGCGCCAGCAGCCACCCCCCGGGAGAGAGCACAGATACGCAGTATTTT.

This rearrangement joins TRBV2 to TRBJ2-7; 10 bases line up with TRBD2. Trimming at V came to 6 bases and at J to 2 bases, leaving 4 bases not matched to a gene. The CDR3 runs 14 residues. Per germline, CDR1 SNHLY and CDR2 FYNNEI. DNA for the CDR3: TGTGCCAGCAGCCTTAGCGGGGGGACCTACGAGCAGTACTTC. Its protein product is CASSLSGGTYEQYF.

On this clone: One end of the junction is discordant with germline, which a read error may explain. The V gene is TRBV27, the J gene TRBJ2-7; maybe TRBD1 (5 bases). The germline gives CDR1 MNHEY, CDR2 SMNVEV (reference sequence). The CDR3 is 14 residues long. The DNA of the CDR3 is TGTGCCAGCAGATTATCTACAGGTCCCTACGAGCAGTACTTC. It codes for CASRLSTGPYEQYF.

The gene calls are TRBV4-2 and TRBJ2-3; 11 bases line up with TRBD2. There are 19 residues in the CDR3. The germline CDR1 and CDR2 sequences are LGHNA and YNFKEQ. V was pared by 2 bases and J by 2 bases, with 12 bases of the junction left unmatched. The CDR3 DNA reads as TGTGCCAGCAGCCAATCAAAGATATCTAGCGGGGGGATCACAGATACGCAGTATTTT. Amino acids: CASSQSKISSGGITDTQYF.

V gene TRBV5-1 combines with J gene TRBJ2-1; TRBD2 matches 8 bases. The CDR3 is made up of 16 amino acids. Germline CDR1 reads SGHRS; CDR2 reads YFSETQ. V shed 3 bases, J shed 8 bases, and the junction held 13 bases outside the gene matches. The CDR3 coding sequence is TGCGCCAGCAGCTGGACACCATTCGGGGGGGTCGATGAGCAGTTCTTC. Translation gives CASSWTPFGGVDEQFF.

The V and J genes are TRBV3-1 (or the pseudogene TRBV3-2) and TRBJ2-2, with TRBD2 identical over 8 bases. This CDR3 region has 16 residues. The germline V gene encodes CDR1 LGHDT and CDR2 YNNKEL (reference sequence). J lost 4 bases, V lost 1 base, and 5 bases had no gene match. The chain's CDR3 is CASSQGGGGLTGELFF. DNA of the CDR3: TGTGCCAGCAGCCAAGGCGGCGGGGGGCTCACCGGGGAGCTGTTTTTT.